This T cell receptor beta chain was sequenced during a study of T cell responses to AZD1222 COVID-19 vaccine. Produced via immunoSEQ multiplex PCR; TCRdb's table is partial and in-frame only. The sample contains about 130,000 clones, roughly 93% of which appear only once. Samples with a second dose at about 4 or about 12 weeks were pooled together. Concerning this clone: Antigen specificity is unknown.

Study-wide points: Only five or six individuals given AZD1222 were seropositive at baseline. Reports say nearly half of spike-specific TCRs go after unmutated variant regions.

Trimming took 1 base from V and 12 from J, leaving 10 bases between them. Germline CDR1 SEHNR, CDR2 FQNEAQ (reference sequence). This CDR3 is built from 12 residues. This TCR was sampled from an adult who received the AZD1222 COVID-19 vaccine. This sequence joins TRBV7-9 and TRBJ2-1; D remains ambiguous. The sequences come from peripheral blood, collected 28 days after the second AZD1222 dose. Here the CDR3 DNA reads TGTGCCAGCAGCTTAGACTCCGCCAGGCAGTTCTTC. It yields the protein CASSLDSARQFF.